The sequence of this T cell receptor (beta chain) was determined in a study of cytomegalovirus exposure and HLA in healthy donors. This table comes from immunoSEQ multiplex PCR, and its TCRdb copy is limited to in-frame clones, with some not included. The repertoire consists of about 220,000 clones, with approximately 83% occurring once and the leading ten covering roughly an eighth. Trimming took off 4 bases at V and 3 bases at J, with 16 bases between the two ends. In germline, CDR1 is GTSNPN, CDR2 SVGIG (reference sequence). The CDR3 consists of 16 residues. V usage is TRBV30 and J usage is TRBJ2-6; no clear D gene. This receptor was obtained from a young woman in good health and CMV-seropositive. Source material: PBMCs. The CDR3 bases are TGTGCCTGGACCGCGAAGGGCCCCGGTGGGGCCAACGTCCTGACTTTC. It specifies CAWTAKGPGGANVLTF.